This entry features one T cell receptor (beta chain) sequence. Produced via immunoSEQ multiplex PCR; TCRdb's table is partial and in-frame only. The sample yields around 120,000 clones, 75% to 90% seen once. The data derive from a study of control samples from healthy donors and cancer patients. The germline V gene has CDR1 SGHNT and CDR2 YENEEA. This CDR3 comprises 18 residues. Unmatched junction bases numbered 15, after V lost 2 bases and J lost 5 bases. This clonotype originated in a woman aged 45-60 years with colorectal cancer. Sequences were obtained from PBMCs. The V gene is TRBV11-3, the J gene TRBJ2-3; TRBD2 matches at 8 bases. The CDR3 here is CASSLSGIPGLGGDTQYF. The CDR3 DNA sequence: TGTGCCAGCAGCTTATCGGGGATTCCGGGACTAGGAGGAGATACGCAGTATTTT.